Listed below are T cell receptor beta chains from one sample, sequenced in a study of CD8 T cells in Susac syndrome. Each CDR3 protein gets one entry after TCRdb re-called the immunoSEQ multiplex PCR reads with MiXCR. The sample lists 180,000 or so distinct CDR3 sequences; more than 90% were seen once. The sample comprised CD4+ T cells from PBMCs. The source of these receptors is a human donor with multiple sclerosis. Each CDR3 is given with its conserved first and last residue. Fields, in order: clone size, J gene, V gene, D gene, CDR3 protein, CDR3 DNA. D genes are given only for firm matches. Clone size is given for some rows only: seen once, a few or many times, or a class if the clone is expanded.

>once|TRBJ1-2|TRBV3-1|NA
CASSQPDQSGGYTF
TGTGCCAGCAGCCAACCGGACCAAAGTGGCGGCTACACCTTC
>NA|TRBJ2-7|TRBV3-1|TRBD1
CASSQRTGGLYEQYF
TGTGCCAGCAGCCAGAGGACAGGGGGCCTCTACGAGCAGTACTTC
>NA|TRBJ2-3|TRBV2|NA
CASRTQLLDTQYF
TGTGCCAGCAGAACCCAGCTTCTGGATACGCAGTATTTT
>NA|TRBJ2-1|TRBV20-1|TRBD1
CSVRQGGNEQFF
TGCAGTGTTCGACAGGGTGGGAATGAGCAGTTCTTC
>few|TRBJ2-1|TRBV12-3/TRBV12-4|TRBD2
CASSSSGGAYNEQFF
TGTGCCAGCAGTTCCAGCGGGGGGGCCTACAATGAGCAGTTCTTC
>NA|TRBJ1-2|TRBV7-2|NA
CASSFPILNYGYTF
TGTGCCAGCAGCTTCCCTATCTTGAACTATGGCTACACCTTC
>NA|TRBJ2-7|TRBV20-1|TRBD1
CSAQVGQGSYEQYF
TGCAGTGCGCAGGTTGGACAGGGGTCCTACGAGCAGTACTTC
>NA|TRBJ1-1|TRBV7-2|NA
CASSRVLNTEAFF
TGTGCCAGCAGTCGGGTCCTGAACACTGAAGCTTTCTTT
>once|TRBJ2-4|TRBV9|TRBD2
CASSPRLAGDQNIQYF
TGTGCCAGCAGCCCGAGACTAGCGGGGGACCAAAACATTCAGTACTTC
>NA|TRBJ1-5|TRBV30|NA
CAWTGKDLQGQPQHF
TGTGCCTGGACCGGAAAGGATCTCCAGGGTCAGCCCCAGCATTTT
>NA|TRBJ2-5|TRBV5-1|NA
CASSFSGSGETQYF
TGCGCCAGCAGCTTTTCAGGTAGCGGAGAGACCCAGTACTTC
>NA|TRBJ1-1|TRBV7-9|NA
CASSFGSRTEAFF
TGTGCCAGCAGCTTCGGGAGTCGAACTGAAGCTTTCTTT
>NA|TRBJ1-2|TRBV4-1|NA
CASSLVRQANYGYTF
TGCGCCAGCAGCCTTGTTAGACAGGCTAACTATGGCTACACCTTC
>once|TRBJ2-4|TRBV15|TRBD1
CATSREQGALSIQYF
TGTGCCACCAGCAGAGAACAGGGGGCGTTGAGCATTCAGTACTTC
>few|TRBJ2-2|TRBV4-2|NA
CASRGGITGELFF
TGTGCATCGAGGGGGGGCATCACCGGGGAGCTGTTTTTT
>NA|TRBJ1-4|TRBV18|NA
CASSPTVNSNEKLFF
TGTGCCAGCTCACCCACAGTGAACTCTAATGAAAAACTGTTTTTT
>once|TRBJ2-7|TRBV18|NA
CASSPLGTEQYF
TGTGCCAGCTCACCGCTGGGGACCGAGCAGTACTTC
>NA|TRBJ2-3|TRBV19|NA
CASRLGLRTDTQYF
TGTGCCAGTAGGTTGGGACTGCGAACAGATACGCAGTATTTT
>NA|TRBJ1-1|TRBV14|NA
CASSEVVGSNTEAFF
TGCGCCAGCAGCGAGGTTGTAGGCAGCAACACTGAAGCTTTCTTT
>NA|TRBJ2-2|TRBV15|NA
CATSKDQGGTGELFF
TGTGCCACCAGCAAAGACCAGGGAGGCACCGGGGAGCTGTTTTTT
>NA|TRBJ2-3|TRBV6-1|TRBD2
CASALGSGGDTQYF
TGTGCCAGCGCACTGGGTAGCGGGGGCGATACGCAGTATTTT
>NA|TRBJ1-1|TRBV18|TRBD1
CASSLGTGMNTEAFF
TGTGCCAGCTCACTGGGGACAGGGATGAACACTGAAGCTTTCTTT
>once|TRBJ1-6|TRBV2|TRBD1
CASSLGQGGDSPLHF
TGTGCCAGCAGCCTCGGACAGGGTGGAGATTCACCCCTCCACTTT
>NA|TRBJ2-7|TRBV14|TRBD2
CASSPYGGAKYEQYF
TGTGCCAGCAGCCCGTACGGGGGGGCTAAATACGAGCAGTACTTC
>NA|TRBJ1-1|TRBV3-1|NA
CASSQDFGTPAFF
TGTGCCAGCAGCCAAGATTTTGGGACACCAGCTTTCTTT
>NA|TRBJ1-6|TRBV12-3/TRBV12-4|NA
CASSLSAGRNSPLHF
TGTGCCAGCAGTTTAAGTGCGGGTAGGAATTCACCCCTCCACTTT
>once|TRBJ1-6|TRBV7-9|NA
CASSLIGAESPLHF
TGTGCCAGCAGCTTGATCGGGGCAGAATCACCCCTCCACTTT
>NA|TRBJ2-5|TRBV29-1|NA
CSAGGQGLETQYF
TGCAGCGCGGGAGGACAGGGTCTGGAGACCCAGTACTTC
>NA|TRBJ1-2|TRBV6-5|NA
CASSYSTAGGYTF
TGTGCCAGCAGTTACTCGACAGCGGGGGGCTACACCTTC
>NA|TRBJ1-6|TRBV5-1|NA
CASSFAQNNSPLHF
TGCGCCAGCAGCTTCGCCCAGAATAATTCACCCCTCCACTTT
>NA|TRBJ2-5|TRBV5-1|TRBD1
CASSFGQEETQYF
TGCGCCAGCAGCTTCGGACAGGAAGAGACCCAGTACTTC
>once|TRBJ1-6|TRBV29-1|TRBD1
CSVMGQGDSPLHF
TGCAGCGTAATGGGACAGGGTGATTCACCCCTCCACTTT
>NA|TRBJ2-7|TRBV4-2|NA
CASSQDFGNSYEQYF
TGTGCCAGCAGCCAAGATTTTGGGAACTCCTACGAGCAGTACTTC
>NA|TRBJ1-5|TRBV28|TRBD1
CASSWDRNQPQHF
TGTGCCAGCAGTTGGGACAGGAATCAGCCCCAGCATTTT
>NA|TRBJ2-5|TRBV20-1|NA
CSARDTVAQETQYF
TGCAGTGCTAGAGATACAGTCGCCCAAGAGACCCAGTACTTC
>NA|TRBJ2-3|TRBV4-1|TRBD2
CASSQPLTSGGALDTQYF
TGCGCCAGCAGCCAACCTTTGACTAGCGGGGGGGCCTTAGATACGCAGTATTTT
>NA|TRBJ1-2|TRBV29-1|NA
CSVVGRNYGYTF
TGCAGCGTTGTCGGCAGAAACTATGGCTACACCTTC
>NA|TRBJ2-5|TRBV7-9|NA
CASGEETQYF
TGTGCCAGCGGTGAAGAGACCCAGTACTTC
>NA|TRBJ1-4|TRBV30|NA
CAWSVRLNEKLFF
TGTGCCTGGAGTGTACGTCTTAATGAAAAACTGTTTTTT
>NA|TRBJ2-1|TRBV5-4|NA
CASSLGRGQNEQFF
TGTGCCAGCAGCTTGGGGAGGGGGCAGAATGAGCAGTTCTTC
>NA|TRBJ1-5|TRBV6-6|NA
CASRKGWEQPQHF
TGTGCCAGCCGCAAGGGTTGGGAACAGCCCCAGCATTTT
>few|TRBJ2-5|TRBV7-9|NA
CASSSGGETQYF
TGTGCCAGCAGCTCCGGAGGAGAGACCCAGTACTTC
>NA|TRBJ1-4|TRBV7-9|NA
CASCTLGGNEKLFF
TGTGCCAGCTGTACCTTAGGGGGGAATGAAAAACTGTTTTTT
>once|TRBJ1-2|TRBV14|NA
CASSFRQLYGYTF
TGTGCCAGCAGCTTTCGACAGCTCTATGGCTACACCTTC
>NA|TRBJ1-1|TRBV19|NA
CASSMGGNTEAFF
TGTGCCAGTAGTATGGGAGGGAACACTGAAGCTTTCTTT
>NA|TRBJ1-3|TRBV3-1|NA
CASSLKSTENTIYF
TGTGCCAGCAGCCTTAAGTCGACGGAAAACACCATATATTTT
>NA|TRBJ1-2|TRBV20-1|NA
CSARLQASNGYTF
TGCAGTGCTAGATTACAAGCTAGTAATGGCTACACCTTC
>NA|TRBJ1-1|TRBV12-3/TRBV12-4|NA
CASRWDGNTEAFF
TGTGCCAGCAGATGGGACGGGAACACTGAAGCTTTCTTT
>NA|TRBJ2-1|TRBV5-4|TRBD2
CASGRTSGGANEQFF
TGTGCCAGCGGCCGCACTAGCGGGGGGGCCAATGAGCAGTTCTTC
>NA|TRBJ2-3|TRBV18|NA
CASSNRQVDTQYF
TGTGCCAGCTCAAATCGACAGGTTGATACGCAGTATTTT
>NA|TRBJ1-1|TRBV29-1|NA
CSVEAALNTEAFF
TGCAGCGTTGAGGCAGCTCTGAACACTGAAGCTTTCTTT
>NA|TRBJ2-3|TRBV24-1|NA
CATSDPITDTQYF
TGTGCCACCAGTGATCCTATCACAGATACGCAGTATTTT
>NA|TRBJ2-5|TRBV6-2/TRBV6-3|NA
CASSPFREETQYF
TGTGCCAGCAGTCCCTTCAGGGAAGAGACCCAGTACTTC
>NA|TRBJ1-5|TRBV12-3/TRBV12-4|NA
CASSMDIPEPQHF
TGTGCCAGCAGCATGGACATCCCAGAGCCCCAGCATTTT
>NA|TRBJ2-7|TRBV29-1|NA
CSAGAGIYEQYF
TGCAGCGCGGGGGCCGGGATCTACGAGCAGTACTTC
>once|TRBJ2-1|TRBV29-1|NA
CSAVQGRQFF
TGCAGCGCGGTTCAGGGGAGGCAGTTCTTC
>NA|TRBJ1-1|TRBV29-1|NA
CSVGFRGVWGTEAFF
TGCAGCGTTGGGTTTCGGGGGGTTTGGGGCACTGAAGCTTTCTTT
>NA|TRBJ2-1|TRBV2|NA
CASSEVSYNEQFF
TGTGCCAGCAGTGAGGTATCATACAATGAGCAGTTCTTC